The clone carrying this T cell receptor beta chain was detected a few times. Its target is not known. Within the sample, other DNA sequences also encode this same CDR3. Here immunoSEQ multiplex PCR was the method, and the copy in TCRdb shows in-frame clones only, minus some. The sample has some 85,000 clones, about 91% seen once; the top ten hold approximately 2.5%. Samples were taken at baseline and on day 1 of cycles 4 and 7. The sample comes from a study of OX40 agonist ivuxolimab in advanced cancers. Overall study: The study enrolled dose-escalation patients with hepatocellular carcinoma, melanoma, renal cell or head and neck cancer. Enrollees could have had prior anti-PD-1, anti-PD-L1 or anti-CTLA-4 therapy, which 40% had received.

Whole-study results and caveats: The antigen specificity of the peripheral T cells (those that were expanded) was not determined.

J lost 3 bases, V lost 5 bases, and 1 base had no gene match. CDR1 ENHRY and CDR2 SYGVKD come from the germline V gene. CDR3 length equals 14 residues. The V gene is TRBV10-3, the J gene TRBJ2-7, with 13 bases fitting TRBD2. Specimen: CD4+ or CD8+ T cells sorted from blood, collected in a trial of the OX40 agonist ivuxolimab. This sequence was found in an adult with an advanced solid tumor such as melanoma, head and neck, liver or kidney cancer. DNA for the CDR3: TGTGCCATCAGTACTAGCGGGAGGGACTACGAGCAGTACTTC. Translating it yields CAISTSGRDYEQYF.